This passage covers 20 T cell receptor beta chains from one sample sequenced in a study of long-term antiretroviral therapy in people with HIV. Researchers report immunoSEQ v3.0 was run at survey level. The assay was immunoSEQ multiplex PCR, and TCRdb's table has in-frame clones only and misses some. The data hold 30,000 to 35,000 clones, with 79% observed a single time. Source: unsorted PBMCs, taken 1.9 years after starting antiretroviral therapy. The receptor set was obtained from a man aged 18-30 years with HIV.

The chain has TRBV28 and TRBJ2-7; TRBD1 aligns across 7 bases. CDR1 is MDHEN, CDR2 SYDVKM, per germline. The CDR3 is 14 amino acids. The V segment lost 5 bases and the J segment 1 base; nucleotides outside the gene matches: 5. CDR3 sequence (DNA): TGTGCCAGCAGTGAACCGGACAGGTCCTACGAGCAGTACGTC. Translated: CASSEPDRSYEQYV.

The chain employs TRBV5-1 and TRBJ2-1, with D tentatively TRBD1 (6 bases). The CDR3 has 14 amino acids. With 0 bases removed from V and 9 bases from J, the gap between germline ends came to 13 bases. Germline V lookup: CDR1 SGHRS, CDR2 YFSETQ. Here the CDR3 DNA reads TGCGCCAGCAGCTTGGACAGGGAATTTGGTGAGCAGTTCTTC. This encodes CASSLDREFGEQFF. Together with reference TRBV5-1 and TRBJ2-1, the CDR3 gives the full variable domain: KAGVTQTPRYLIKTRGQQVTLSCSPISGHRSVSWYQQTPGQGLQFLFEYFSETQRNKGNFPGRFSGRQFSNSRSEMNVSTLELGDSALYLCASSLDREFGEQFFGPGTRLTVL.

The V gene is TRBV6-5, the J gene TRBJ1-2, with a possible D match to TRBD1 (5 bases). The germline CDR1 and CDR2 sequences are MNHEY and SVGAGI. CDR3 length: 12 residues. Trimming stripped 2 bases from V and 6 bases from J, with 7 bases between. CDR3 sequence (DNA): TGTGCCAGCAGTTACCAGGGTGATGGCTACACCTTC. Its translation is CASSYQGDGYTF.

The chain links TRBV15 to TRBJ1-6; the D is unclear. This CDR3 spans 15 amino acids. The germline V and J ends were trimmed by 1 base and 9 bases, with 13 bases remaining between them. Germline CDR1 is LNHNV and CDR2 is YYDKDF (reference sequence). CDR3 sequence reads: CATSRVDDPSSPLHF. CDR3 coding DNA: TGTGCCACCAGCAGAGTAGACGATCCGAGTTCACCCCTCCACTTT. Drawing the rest from reference TRBV15 and TRBJ1-6, the complete variable domain is DAMVIQNPRYQVTQFGKPVTLSCSQTLNHNVMYWYQQKSSQAPKLLFHYYDKDFNNEADTPDNFQSRRPNTSFCFLDIRSPGLGDTAMYLCATSRVDDPSSPLHFGNGTRLTVT.

This chain links TRBV19 with TRBJ1-5; TRBD1 matches at 7 bases. Trimming cost V 3 bases and J 0 bases; bases outside gene matches: 14. There are 19 residues in the CDR3. CDR1 is LNHDA, CDR2 SQIVND, per germline (reference sequence). CDR3 in amino acids: CASSIQTQGSHYSNQPQHF. DNA for the CDR3: TGTGCCAGTAGTATCCAGACACAGGGGTCTCACTATAGCAATCAGCCCCAGCATTTT.

For the CDR3, the DNA is TGCGCCAGCAGCCATTCATTGGGGGGGGAGAACACTGAAGCTTTCTTT. Translation: CASSHSLGGENTEAFF. The J gene is TRBJ1-1, the V gene TRBV4-1; D perhaps matches TRBD1 (5 bases). The CDR3 contains 16 residues. V lost 3 bases, J lost 1 base, and 15 bases lay in between. CDR1 is MGHRA and CDR2 is YSYEKL in the germline V gene.

The chain recombines TRBV30 with TRBJ2-5; TRBD2 agrees at 10 bases. This CDR3 contains 13 residues. V was clipped by 3 bases and J by 4 bases; unmatched bases: 2. Germline-derived CDR1 and CDR2 are GTSNPN and SVGIG (reference sequence). The CDR3, as DNA: TGTGCCTGGAGGCTAGCGGGGGCAGAGACCCAGTACTTC. Protein: CAWRLAGAETQYF.

The chain uses TRBV4-1 and TRBJ1-6, with 8 bases matching TRBD1. From germline, CDR1 is MGHRA and CDR2 YSYEKL. This CDR3 is built from 15 residues. V was clipped by 3 bases and J by 9 bases; unmatched bases: 7. The DNA for the CDR3 is TGCGCCAGCAGCCATCCCGACAGGGGAGGTTCACCCCTCCACTTT. Protein sequence: CASSHPDRGGSPLHF.

The J gene is TRBJ1-6, the V gene TRBV30, with a possible D match to TRBD1 (5 bases). In germline, CDR1 is GTSNPN, CDR2 SVGIG (reference sequence). Trimming took off 4 bases at V and 14 bases at J, with 24 bases between the two ends. CDR3 length: 15 residues. The CDR3 loop is CAWTEQGPSRPSLHF. CDR3 DNA: TGTGCCTGGACCGAGCAGGGCCCCTCCCGGCCATCCCTCCACTTT.

Only one count was recorded for this clone. The chain uses TRBV11-2 and TRBJ2-1; D may be TRBD2 (6 bases). The CDR3 consists of 16 residues. Germline V lookup: CDR1 SGHAT, CDR2 FQNNGV. V was trimmed by 1 base and J by 11 bases, leaving 21 bases between them. This CDR3 is CASSLGYIGKAGQQFF. Written as DNA, the CDR3 is TGTGCCAGCAGCTTAGGATATATTGGTAAGGCGGGGCAGCAGTTCTTC.

This clone counts as medium-sized. J is TRBJ2-1 and V is TRBV27; 10 nucleotides match TRBD2. J gave up 3 bases and V 2 bases, and 1 base lay outside the gene matches. CDR1 is MNHEY and CDR2 is SMNVEV in the germline V gene (reference sequence). The CDR3 is 15 amino acids. CDR3 DNA: TGTGCCAGCAGTTTAGGGACTAGCGACTACAATGAGCAGTTCTTC. It codes for CASSLGTSDYNEQFF.

The chain carries TRBV6-5 and TRBJ2-2; 7 nucleotides match TRBD2. V gave up 10 bases and J gave up 4 bases; unmatched junction bases: 12. The germline gives CDR1 MNHEY, CDR2 SVGAGI. CDR3 length: 15 residues. CDR3 sequence reads: CATCRLPGGTGELFF. DNA for the CDR3: TGTGCCACTTGTCGGTTACCGGGGGGCACCGGGGAGCTGTTTTTT.

The chain joins TRBV6-6 to TRBJ2-5; no firm D call. From germline, CDR1 is MNHNY and CDR2 SVGAGI (reference sequence). The length of the CDR3 is 11 residues. V shed 5 bases and J shed 1 base, with 2 bases lying between them. The CDR3 coding sequence is TGTGCCAGCAGTCCCCAAGAGACCCAGTACTTC. Its translation is CASSPQETQYF.

The V call is TRBV25-1, the J call TRBJ2-5; TRBD2 might be the D (5 bases). Trimming took 4 bases from V and 5 from J, leaving 11 bases between them. CDR1 and CDR2 from the germline V gene are MGHDK and SYGVNS. CDR3 size: 13 residues. In DNA, the CDR3 is TGTGCCAGCAGTGGGGAGTTGGGGGAGACCCAGTACTTC. Translating gives CASSGELGETQYF.

The genes are TRBV6-5 and TRBJ1-1; D unresolved. Per the germline V gene, CDR1 is MNHEY and CDR2 is SVGAGI. V was trimmed by 5 bases and J by 3 bases, leaving 10 bases between them. This CDR3 is built from 13 residues. CDR3 bases: TGTGCCAGCAGTCTAAACGGTGACACTGAAGCTTTCTTT. This encodes CASSLNGDTEAFF.

The rearrangement joins TRBV6-1 to TRBJ2-7; the D gene is possibly TRBD1 (6 bases). The V and J ends lost 7 bases and 9 bases respectively, with 25 bases between them. CDR1 is MNHNS, CDR2 SASEGT, per germline. This CDR3 has 15 amino acids. Here the CDR3 reads CASKPSGTSLLGQYF. DNA of the CDR3: TGTGCCAGCAAGCCCTCCGGGACATCCCTACTAGGGCAGTACTTC.

The chain employs TRBV7-8 and TRBJ1-2; no definite D call. Deletions cut 2 bases from V and 14 bases from J, with 9 bases between. The CDR3 is 10 residues long. Germline lookup yields CDR1 SGHVS and CDR2 FQNEAQ. The CDR3 DNA reads TGTGCCAGCAGCTTACACAGTCTGACCTTC. Encoded protein: CASSLHSLTF.

V gene TRBV7-9 combines with J gene TRBJ1-5; 7 nucleotides match TRBD1. The CDR3 extends over 16 amino acids. CDR1 is SEHNR and CDR2 is FQNEAQ in the germline V gene (reference sequence). After removal of 9 bases from V and 2 bases from J, the junction contained 13 bases not matched to a gene. The chain's CDR3 is CARDRVDLIGNQPQHF. CDR3 sequence (DNA): TGTGCCAGAGACAGGGTAGACCTAATAGGCAATCAGCCCCAGCATTTT.

This chain uses TRBV7-9 with TRBJ2-7; 7 bases map to TRBD2. J was trimmed by 3 bases and V by 3 bases; bases with no gene match: 8. CDR1 and CDR2 (germline): SEHNR, FQNEAQ (reference sequence). CDR3 length equals 15 residues. The CDR3, as DNA: TGTGCCAGCAGCTTCCTGACGAGGGAGGGCTACGAGCAGTACTTC. It is translated as CASSFLTREGYEQYF.

The rearrangement joins TRBV6-5 to TRBJ1-2; D uncertain. Germline loops: CDR1 MNHEY, CDR2 SVGAGI. Deletions cut 0 bases from V and 4 bases from J, with 15 bases between. There are 16 residues in the CDR3. CDR3 sequence reads: CASSYSGGPGGYGYTF. The CDR3 coding sequence is TGTGCCAGCAGTTACTCAGGTGGGCCGGGCGGCTATGGCTACACCTTC.